This T cell receptor beta chain was retrieved from a study of control samples from healthy donors and cancer patients (dated by TCRdb to 2020 to 2022). Spanning cysteine to phenylalanine, the CDR3 consists of 15 amino acids. Just CDR3 DNA is preserved here, 45 bases in frame from base 1. V is cut by 1 base and J by 8 bases, and the space between the germline ends is 12 bases. Via the germline V gene (reference sequence), CDR1 is SEHNR and CDR2 FQNEAQ. To prepare the library, the immunoSEQ multiplex PCR assay was applied. This is the immuneACCESS table as TCRdb keeps it, with only in-frame sequences that have V and J called. A part of the clones is gone; compared with another copy, unresolved V genes explain less than half, and the rest is unexplained. A total of fewer than 250,000 clones appear in this sample, around 90% of them only once. In total, the top ten clones hold roughly 1.9% of the sample.

In the case of this clone: Its antigen is not yet known. Base quality data are lacking; no much larger clone is found one base away.

The chain was built from TRBV7-9 and TRBJ1-6; there is no confident call for the D gene. Sequencing was performed on blood. The sequence came from a man aged 25 to 45 in good health. CDR3 region: CASSLGPGTDSPLHF. The sequenced DNA is TGTGCCAGCAGCTTAGGTCCAGGCACGGATTCACCCCTCCACTTT.